The T cell receptor beta chain described here comes from a study of cytomegalovirus exposure and HLA in healthy donors. The study, taken as a whole, reports: The authors later found HLA-associated TCR beta chains more clonally expanded than equally common others.

Worth noting for this clone: Its matching antigen is unknown. One junction end disagrees with the germline gene, perhaps due to a read error.

Sampled while nominally healthy, donors likely had unrecorded immune exposures. The CDR3 is 13 amino acids. The germline gives CDR1 LGHNA, CDR2 YNFKEQ. Use of 60 Vbeta and 13 Jbeta primers characterized the PCR. Generated by immunoSEQ multiplex PCR, the TCRdb table keeps only in-frame clones and is missing some. The data contain 200,000 or so clones, 83% of them seen just once; the ten biggest clones take up just over 1.4%. The V call is TRBV4-2, the J call TRBJ2-4; 8 nucleotides agree with TRBD2. The TCR was taken from a girl aged 5 to 17 in good health and CMV-seronegative. The sample consisted of PBMCs. CDR3 DNA sequence: TGTGCCAGCAGCCCGATGGTTTCGGGACTAGTTATCTTC. Translating it yields CASSPMVSGLVIF.